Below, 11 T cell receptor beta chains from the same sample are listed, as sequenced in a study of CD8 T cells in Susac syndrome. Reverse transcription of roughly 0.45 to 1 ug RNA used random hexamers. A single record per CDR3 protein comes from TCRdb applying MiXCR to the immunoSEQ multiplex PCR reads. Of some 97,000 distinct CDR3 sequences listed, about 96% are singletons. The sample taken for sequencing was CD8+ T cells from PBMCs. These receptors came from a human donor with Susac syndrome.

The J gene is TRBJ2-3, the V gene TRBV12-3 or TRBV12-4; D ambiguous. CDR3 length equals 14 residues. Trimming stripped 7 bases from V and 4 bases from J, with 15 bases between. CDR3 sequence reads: CASTYSHGPDTQYF. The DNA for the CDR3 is TGTGCCAGCACCTACAGCCACGGCCCAGATACGCAGTATTTT.

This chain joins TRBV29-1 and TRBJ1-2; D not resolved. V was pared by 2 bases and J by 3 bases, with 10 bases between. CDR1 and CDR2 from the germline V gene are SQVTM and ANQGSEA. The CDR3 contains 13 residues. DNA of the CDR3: TGCAGCGTTGAATACCCAGCACACTATGGCTACACCTTC. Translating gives CSVEYPAHYGYTF.

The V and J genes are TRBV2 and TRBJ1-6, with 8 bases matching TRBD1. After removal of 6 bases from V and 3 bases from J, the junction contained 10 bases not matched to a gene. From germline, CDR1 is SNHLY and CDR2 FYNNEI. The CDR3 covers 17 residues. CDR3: CASRATGGWIYNSPLHF. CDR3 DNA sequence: TGTGCCAGCAGGGCTACAGGGGGTTGGATCTATAATTCACCCCTCCACTTT.

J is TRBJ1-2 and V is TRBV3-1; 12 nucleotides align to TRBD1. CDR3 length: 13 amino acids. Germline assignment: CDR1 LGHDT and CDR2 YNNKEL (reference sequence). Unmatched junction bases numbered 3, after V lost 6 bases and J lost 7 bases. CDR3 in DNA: TGTGCCAGCAGACCGGGACAGGGGGCTGGCTACACCTTC. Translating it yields CASRPGQGAGYTF.

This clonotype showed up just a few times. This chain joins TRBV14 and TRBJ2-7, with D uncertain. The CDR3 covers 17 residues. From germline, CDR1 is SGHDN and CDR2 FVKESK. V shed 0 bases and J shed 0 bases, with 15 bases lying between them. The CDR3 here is CASSQEILVGSSYEQYF. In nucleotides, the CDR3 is TGTGCCAGCAGCCAAGAAATTCTAGTGGGCAGCTCCTACGAGCAGTACTTC.

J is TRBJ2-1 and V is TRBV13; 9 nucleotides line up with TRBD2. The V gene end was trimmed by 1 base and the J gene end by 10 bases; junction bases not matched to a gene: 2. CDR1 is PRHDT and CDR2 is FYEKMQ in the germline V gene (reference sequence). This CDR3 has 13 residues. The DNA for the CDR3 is TGTGCCAGCAGCTTAGTGAGCGGGAGGGAGCAGTTCTTC. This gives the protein CASSLVSGREQFF.

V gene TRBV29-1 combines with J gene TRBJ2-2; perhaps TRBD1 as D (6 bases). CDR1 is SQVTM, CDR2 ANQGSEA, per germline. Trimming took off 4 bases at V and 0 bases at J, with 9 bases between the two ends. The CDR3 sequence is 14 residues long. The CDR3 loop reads CSVGTAANTGELFF. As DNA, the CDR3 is TGCAGCGTTGGGACAGCCGCGAACACCGGGGAGCTGTTTTTT.

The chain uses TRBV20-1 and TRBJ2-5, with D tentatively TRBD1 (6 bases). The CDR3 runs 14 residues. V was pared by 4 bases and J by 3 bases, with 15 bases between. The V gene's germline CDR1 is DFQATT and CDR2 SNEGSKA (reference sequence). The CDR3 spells CSATGTLGEETQYF. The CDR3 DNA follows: TGCAGTGCTACCGGGACACTTGGGGAAGAGACCCAGTACTTC.

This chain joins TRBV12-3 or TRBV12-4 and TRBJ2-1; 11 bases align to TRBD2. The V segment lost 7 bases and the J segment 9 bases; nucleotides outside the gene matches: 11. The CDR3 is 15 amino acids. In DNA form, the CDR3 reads TGTGCCAGCACCCTCCTAGCGGGAGGCCGGGGTGAGCAGTTCTTC. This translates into CASTLLAGGRGEQFF.

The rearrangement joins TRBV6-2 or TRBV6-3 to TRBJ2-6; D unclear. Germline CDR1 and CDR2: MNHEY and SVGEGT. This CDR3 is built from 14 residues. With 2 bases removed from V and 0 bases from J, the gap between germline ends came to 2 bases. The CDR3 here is CASSYSSGANVLTF. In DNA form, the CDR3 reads TGTGCCAGCAGTTACAGCTCTGGGGCCAACGTCCTGACTTTC.

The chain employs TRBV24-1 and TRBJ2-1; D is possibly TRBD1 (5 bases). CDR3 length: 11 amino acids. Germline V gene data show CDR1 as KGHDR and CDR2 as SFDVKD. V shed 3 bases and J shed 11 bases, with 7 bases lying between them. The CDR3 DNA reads TGTGCCACCAGTGATGGGGCTCAGCAGTTCTTC. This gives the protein CATSDGAQQFF.